What follows is one T cell receptor beta chain and its context. Sequenced by immunoSEQ multiplex PCR; TCRdb stores in-frame clones only, minus some. The sample contains 630,000 or so clones, around 87% of which appear only once. There are 15 residues in the CDR3. CDR1 is KGHSH, CDR2 LQKENI, per germline. V was clipped by 6 bases and J by 1 base, with 12 bases between them. These data are taken from a study of shared T cell receptors in the human thymus. In addition, the sample was reused for a study of human thymus T cells. That source reports: Donors consisted of healthy Finnish infants (having corrective surgery for congenital heart defects). Corrective heart surgery yielded the resections from which the thymus tissue came. Thymic and blood repertoires appeared to carry a bias in their V and J gene usage. There were highly overlapping thymic repertoires among unrelated individuals, as related research reported.

The TCR was taken from a boy less than two years old with a congenital heart defect. The chain couples TRBV18 to TRBJ2-2; D is undetermined. The sequenced sample consisted of thymocytes. The CDR3 is CASSTATENTGELFF. The CDR3 DNA is TGTGCCAGCTCTACCGCGACTGAGAACACCGGGGAGCTGTTTTTT.